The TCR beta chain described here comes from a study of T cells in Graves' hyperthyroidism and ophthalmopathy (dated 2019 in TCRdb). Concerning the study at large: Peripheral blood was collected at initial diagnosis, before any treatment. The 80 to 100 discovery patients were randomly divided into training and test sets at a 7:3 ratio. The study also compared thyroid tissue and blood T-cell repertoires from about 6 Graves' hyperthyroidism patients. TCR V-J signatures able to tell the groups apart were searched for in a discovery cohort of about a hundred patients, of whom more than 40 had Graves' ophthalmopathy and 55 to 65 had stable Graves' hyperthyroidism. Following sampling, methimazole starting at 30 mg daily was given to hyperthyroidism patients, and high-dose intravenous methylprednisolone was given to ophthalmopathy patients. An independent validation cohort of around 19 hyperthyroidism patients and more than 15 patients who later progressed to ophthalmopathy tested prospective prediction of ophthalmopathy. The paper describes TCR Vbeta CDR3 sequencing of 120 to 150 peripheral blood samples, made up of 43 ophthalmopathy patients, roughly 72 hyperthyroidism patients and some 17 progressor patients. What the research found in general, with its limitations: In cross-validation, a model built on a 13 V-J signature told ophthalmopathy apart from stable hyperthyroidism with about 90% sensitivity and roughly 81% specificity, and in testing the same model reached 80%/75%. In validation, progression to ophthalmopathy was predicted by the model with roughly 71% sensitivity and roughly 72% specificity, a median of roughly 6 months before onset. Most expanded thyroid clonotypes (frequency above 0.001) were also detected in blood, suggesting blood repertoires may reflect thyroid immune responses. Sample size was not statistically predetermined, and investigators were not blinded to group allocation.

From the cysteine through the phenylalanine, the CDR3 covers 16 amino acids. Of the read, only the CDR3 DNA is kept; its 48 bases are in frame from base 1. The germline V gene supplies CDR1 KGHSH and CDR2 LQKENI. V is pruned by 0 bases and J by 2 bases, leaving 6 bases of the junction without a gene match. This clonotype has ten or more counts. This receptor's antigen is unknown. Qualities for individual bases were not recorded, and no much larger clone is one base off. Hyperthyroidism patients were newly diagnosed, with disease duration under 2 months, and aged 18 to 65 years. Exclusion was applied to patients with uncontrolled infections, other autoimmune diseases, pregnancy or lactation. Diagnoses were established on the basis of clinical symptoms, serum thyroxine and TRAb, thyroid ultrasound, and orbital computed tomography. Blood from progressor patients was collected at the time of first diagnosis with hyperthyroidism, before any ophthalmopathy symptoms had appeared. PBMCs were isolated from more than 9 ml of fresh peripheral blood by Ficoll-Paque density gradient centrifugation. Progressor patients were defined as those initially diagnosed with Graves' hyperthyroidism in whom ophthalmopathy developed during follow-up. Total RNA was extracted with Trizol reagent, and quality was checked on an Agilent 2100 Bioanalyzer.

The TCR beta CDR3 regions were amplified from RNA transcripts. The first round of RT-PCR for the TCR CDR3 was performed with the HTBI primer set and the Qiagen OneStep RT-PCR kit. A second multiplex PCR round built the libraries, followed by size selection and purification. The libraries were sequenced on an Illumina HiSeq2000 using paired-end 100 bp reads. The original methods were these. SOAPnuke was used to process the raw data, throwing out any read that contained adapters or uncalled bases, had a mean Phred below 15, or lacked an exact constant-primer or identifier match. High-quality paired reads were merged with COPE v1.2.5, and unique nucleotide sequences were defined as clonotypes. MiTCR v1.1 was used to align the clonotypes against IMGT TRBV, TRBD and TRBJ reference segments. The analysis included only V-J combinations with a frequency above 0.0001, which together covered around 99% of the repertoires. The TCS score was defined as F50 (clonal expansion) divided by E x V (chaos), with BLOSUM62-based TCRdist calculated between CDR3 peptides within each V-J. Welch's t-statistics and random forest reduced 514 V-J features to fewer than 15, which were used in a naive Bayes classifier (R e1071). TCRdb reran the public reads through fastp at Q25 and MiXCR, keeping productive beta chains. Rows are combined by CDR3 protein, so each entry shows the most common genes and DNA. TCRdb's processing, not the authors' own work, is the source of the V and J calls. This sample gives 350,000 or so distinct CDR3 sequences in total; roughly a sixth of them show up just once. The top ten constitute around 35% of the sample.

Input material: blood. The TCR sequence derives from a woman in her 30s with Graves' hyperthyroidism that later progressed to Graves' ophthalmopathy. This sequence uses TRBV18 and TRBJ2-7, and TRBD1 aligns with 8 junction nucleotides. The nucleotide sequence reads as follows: TGTGCCAGCTCACCACCGGGGACAGGAGGGACCTACGAGCAGTACTTC. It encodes CASSPPGTGGTYEQYF.